This T cell receptor beta chain was sequenced in a study of blood T cell repertoires in COVID-19. Trimming removed 5 bases at V and 9 bases at J, with 14 bases between. There are 13 residues in the CDR3. Living in roughly 23 US areas, the participants were between roughly 18 and 90 years of age. Allocation to cohorts depended on clinical history reported by the participants. A case of COVID-19 had been met by exposed participants within 2 weeks before study entry. Authors' methods: Reference gene primer amplification in the assay estimated nucleated cell counts. The table came from immunoSEQ multiplex PCR; TCRdb's copy has only in-frame clones and leaves some out. That table furnishes V, J and clone size, whereas the DNA furnished D and trimming. Of 200,000 to 300,000 clones listed, about 90% are singletons.

Input material: PBMCs or T cells enriched from blood (not recorded which). The genes are TRBV12-3 or TRBV12-4 and TRBJ1-5, with D tentatively TRBD1 (6 bases). The receptor was isolated from a middle-aged woman who had been exposed to COVID-19. CDR3 DNA: TGTGCCAGCAGTCTGGCGCCAGGGGCGCCCCAGCATTTT. Translation gives CASSLAPGAPQHF.